This TCR beta chain was obtained from a study of graft-versus-host responses after intestinal transplantation. Study-wide background: All recipients got anti-thymocyte globulin induction, then tacrolimus and steroids for 2 to 4 years. Study observations and caveats: High graft-versus-host to host-versus-graft T cell clonal ratios marked allografts of patients with graft-donor macrochimerism. Peak GvH clone levels in circulation were associated with early post-transplant HvG declines.

This clone is a singleton in its sample. As yet, its antigen is unknown. Sequenced by immunoSEQ multiplex PCR; TCRdb stores in-frame clones only, minus some. The repertoire includes approximately 110,000 clones, 93% of them detected once, and approximately 1.2% sits in the top ten. Trimming pared 2 bases from V and 1 base from J, leaving 7 bases between. There are 14 residues in the CDR3. Germline lookup yields CDR1 SNHLY and CDR2 FYNNEI. The rearrangement uses TRBV2 and TRBJ2-3; D may be TRBD1 or TRBD2 (5 bases each). The input for sequencing was unstimulated CD8+ T cells sorted from spleen or lymph node cells, taken before transplant. The sequence derives from a human donor who was the organ donor for an intestinal transplant. The DNA for the CDR3 is TGTGCCAGCAGTGAAAGGGGAGGCACAGATACGCAGTATTTT. It encodes CASSERGGTDTQYF.